Following are 29 T cell receptor beta chains from one sample sequenced in a study of spatial heterogeneity in lung cancer. One entry per CDR3 protein, called by TCRdb with MiXCR from the 5' RACE reads. The sample includes about 38,000 distinct CDR3 sequences, 5% to 5.5% of them seen just once. Time point meaning: sample taken at primary tumor resection. This specimen was PBMCs, taken at surgery. The source is a female donor with early-stage non-small cell lung cancer.

This clonotype was recorded many times. The rearrangement uses TRBV6-4 and TRBJ1-1; TRBD1 is a possible D gene (5 bases). The V end lost 5 bases, the J end lost 7 bases, and 11 bases lay between the germline ends. The CDR3 is made up of 12 amino acids. Germline V CDR1 and CDR2: MRHNA, SNTAGT. The DNA for the CDR3 is TGTGCCAGCAGTACTTCCGGGGGTGAAGCTTTCTTT. Protein sequence: CASSTSGGEAFF.

This clonotype has a count of ten or more. V usage is TRBV7-3 and J usage is TRBJ2-2; no clear D gene. Germline V gene lookup returns CDR1 SGHTA and CDR2 FQGTGA. Trimming pared 6 bases from V and 5 bases from J, leaving 13 bases between. The CDR3 runs to 14 residues. CDR3 sequence (DNA): TGTGCCAGCAGGGTCCTAGGTTCTACCGGGGAGCTGTTTTTT. Translated, it gives CASRVLGSTGELFF.

The chain is built from TRBV6-5 and TRBJ2-7; D remains unclear. Germline V gives CDR1 MNHEY, CDR2 SVGAGI. V was trimmed by 6 bases and J by 5 bases, leaving 14 bases between them. The CDR3 consists of 13 residues. CDR3 sequence (DNA): TGTGCCAGCAGGCGGCCAGGACGGGACGAGCAGTACTTC. It yields the protein CASRRPGRDEQYF.

This clonotype was seen ten or more times. V usage is TRBV7-9 and J usage is TRBJ2-3; TRBD2 matches at 8 bases. With V trimmed by 7 bases and J by 3 bases, 6 bases remained unmatched. Germline lookup yields CDR1 SEHNR and CDR2 FQNEAQ (reference sequence). The CDR3 has 14 amino acids. CDR3 in amino acids: CASIFGRATDTQYF. The CDR3 coding sequence is TGTGCCAGCATCTTCGGGAGGGCAACAGATACGCAGTATTTT.

This clonotype showed up many times. The genes are TRBV9 and TRBJ2-1; 8 bases are shared with TRBD2. CDR1 is SGDLS and CDR2 is YYNGEE in the germline V gene. V lost 3 bases to trimming and J lost 3 bases; unmatched junction nucleotides: 14. The CDR3 length is 18 residues. Written as DNA, the CDR3 is TGTGCCAGCAGCGCCAACTCCGGGGGGGCTTTTCGCTACAATGAGCAGTTCTTC. Encoded protein: CASSANSGGAFRYNEQFF.

V is TRBV11-2 and J is TRBJ1-1; the D is unclear. The V end lost 4 bases, the J end lost 0 bases, and 12 bases lay between the germline ends. Looked up from germline, CDR1 is SGHAT and CDR2 is FQNNGV. CDR3 length: 15 residues. CDR3 residues: CASSSVQRMNTEAFF. The CDR3, as DNA: TGTGCCAGCAGCTCCGTACAGCGCATGAACACTGAAGCTTTCTTT.

The gene calls are TRBV14 and TRBJ1-2; D perhaps matches TRBD1 (5 bases). The CDR3 loop spans 15 amino acids. Germline CDR1 reads SGHDN; CDR2 reads FVKESK. V was clipped by 3 bases and J by 2 bases, with 13 bases between them. The CDR3 region has the DNA TGTGCCAGCAGCCAGTTCCAGACAGAAAACTATGGCTACACCTTC. Translated: CASSQFQTENYGYTF. Based on the CDR3 plus reference TRBV14 and TRBJ1-2, the full variable domain is EAGVTQFPSHSVIEKGQTVTLRCDPISGHDNLYWYRRVMGKEIKFLLHFVKESKQDESGMPNNRFLAERTGGTYSTLKVQPAELEDSGVYFCASSQFQTENYGYTFGSGTRLTVV.

The rearrangement uses TRBV9 and TRBJ2-3, with 8 bases matching TRBD2. The CDR3 covers 15 residues. CDR1 and CDR2 from the germline V gene are SGDLS and YYNGEE. V lost 0 bases to trimming and J lost 6 bases; unmatched junction nucleotides: 6. CDR3 in amino acids: CASSVGLAGRDTQYF. CDR3 DNA sequence: TGTGCCAGCAGCGTAGGGTTAGCGGGGCGGGATACGCAGTATTTT.

This clonotype was counted only a few times. This chain links TRBV5-4 with TRBJ2-1; 10 positions agree with TRBD2. Germline trimming cut 6 bases from V and 5 bases from J; bases unmatched to any gene: 8. Germline values: CDR1 SGHNT, CDR2 YYREEE (reference sequence). This CDR3 contains 15 residues. The CDR3 reads CASTAKRGGHNEQFF. The DNA of the CDR3 is TGTGCCAGCACGGCCAAGCGGGGGGGTCACAATGAGCAGTTCTTC.

In this sample, this clonotype turned up many times. J is TRBJ1-6 and V is TRBV5-5; tentative D call: TRBD1 (5 bases). Germline lookup yields CDR1 SGHKS and CDR2 YYEKEE (reference sequence). The CDR3 has 14 residues. Trimming took off 5 bases at V and 7 bases at J, with 13 bases between the two ends. The CDR3 loop is CASSRDWGNSPLHF. The CDR3, as DNA: TGTGCCAGCAGTCGGGACTGGGGAAATTCACCCCTCCACTTT. The full variable domain, completed using reference TRBV5-5 and TRBJ1-6, is DAGVTQSPTHLIKTRGQQVTLRCSPISGHKSVSWYQQVLGQGPQFIFQYYEKEERGRGNFPDRFSARQFPNYSSELNVNALLLGDSALYLCASSRDWGNSPLHFGNGTRLTVT.

At least ten counts were recorded for this clonotype. This rearrangement joins TRBV27 to TRBJ1-2; tentatively, D is TRBD1 (6 bases). The CDR3 is made up of 13 amino acids. CDR1 and CDR2 (germline): MNHEY, SMNVEV (reference sequence). The V and J ends lost 6 bases and 6 bases respectively, with 14 bases between them. CDR3 residues: CASRGPWGHGYTF. The CDR3 DNA sequence: TGTGCCAGCAGGGGGCCCTGGGGGCATGGCTACACCTTC.

This clonotype came up many times. The chain employs TRBV6-6 and TRBJ1-4; 7 bases map to TRBD1. The CDR3 is 14 residues long. V was clipped by 4 bases and J by 5 bases; unmatched bases: 4. The V gene's germline CDR1 is MNHNY and CDR2 SVGAGI (reference sequence). The CDR3 spells CASSLQGRNEKLFF. In nucleotides, the CDR3 is TGTGCCAGCAGTTTACAGGGGCGCAATGAAAAACTGTTTTTT.

This clonotype has a count of ten or more. The chain carries TRBV4-1 and TRBJ1-4; D may be TRBD1 (5 bases). V lost 0 bases and J 4 bases, leaving 15 bases between the germline ends. The CDR3 is 17 residues long. Germline loops: CDR1 MGHRA, CDR2 YSYEKL. CDR3 nucleotides: TGCGCCAGCAGCCAAGATCTGGCAGGGAGGAATAATGAAAAACTGTTTTTT. It codes for CASSQDLAGRNNEKLFF.

This clonotype showed up many times. DNA for the CDR3: TGCGCCAGCAGCACTTTCTCCGGGACAGGGGGCGCTGAGACCCAGTACTTC. This translates into CASSTFSGTGGAETQYF. The rearrangement joins TRBV4-1 to TRBJ2-5, with 12 nucleotides matching TRBD1. Germline V gene data show CDR1 as MGHRA and CDR2 as YSYEKL. CDR3 size: 17 residues. V lost 5 bases, J lost 5 bases, and 12 bases stayed unmatched.

The chain combines TRBV6-6 with TRBJ1-1, with TRBD1 matching over 7 bases. The CDR3 totals 15 residues. V trimming: 3 bases; J trimming: 6 bases; junction bases outside the gene matches: 10. Germline-derived CDR1 and CDR2 are MNHNY and SVGAGI (reference sequence). CDR3 region: CASSYPRGASAEAFF. DNA of the CDR3: TGTGCCAGCAGTTATCCCAGGGGGGCGAGCGCTGAAGCTTTCTTT.

To note about this clonotype: One end of the junction is discordant with germline, which a read error may explain. The rearrangement uses TRBV11-2 and TRBJ2-5; 16 bases are a match to TRBD2. Germline values: CDR1 SGHAT, CDR2 FQNNGV. This CDR3 region has 17 residues. CDR3 DNA sequence: TGTACCAGCAGCTTAGAGGGACTAGCGGGGGGGCCAGAGACCCAGTACTTC. This encodes CTSSLEGLAGGPETQYF. Drawing the rest from reference TRBV11-2 and TRBJ2-5, the complete variable domain is EAGVAQSPRYKIIEKRQSVAFWCNPISGHATLYWYQQILGQGPKLLIQFQNNGVVDDSQLPKDRFSAERLKGVDSTLKIQPAKLEDSAVYLCTSSLEGLAGGPETQYFGPGTRLLVL.

This clonotype turned up a few times. J is TRBJ2-7 and V is TRBV30, with 12 nucleotides matching TRBD1. CDR3 length equals 17 residues. Losses at the gene ends were 5 bases for V and 3 bases for J; bases not matched to a gene: 14. Per germline, CDR1 GTSNPN and CDR2 SVGIG (reference sequence). The CDR3 reads CAWALPRDRGRDYEQYF. CDR3 DNA sequence: TGTGCCTGGGCCTTACCCCGGGACAGGGGGCGAGACTACGAGCAGTACTTC.

There are a few counts of this clonotype. The genes are TRBV5-1 and TRBJ2-7, with D perhaps being TRBD1 or TRBD2 (6 bases each). The CDR3 is made up of 14 amino acids. Germline CDR1 is SGHRS and CDR2 is YFSETQ. V dropped 0 bases and J dropped 3 bases, with 10 bases sitting between them. The chain's CDR3 is CASSLAQGGYEQYF. The CDR3 DNA reads as TGCGCCAGCAGCTTGGCACAGGGAGGCTACGAGCAGTACTTC.

The chain links TRBV7-9 to TRBJ2-7; D gene unclear. The germline CDR1 and CDR2 sequences are SEHNR and FQNEAQ (reference sequence). CDR3 length: 14 residues. Between the trimmed V and J ends, which lost 3 bases and 0 bases, there was a span of 9 bases. CDR3 region: CASSFGGSSYEQYF. In DNA, the CDR3 is TGTGCCAGCAGCTTCGGCGGAAGCTCCTACGAGCAGTACTTC.

The gene calls are TRBV6-6 and TRBJ2-2; possibly TRBD2 for D (5 bases). This CDR3 is 14 amino acids long. CDR1 is MNHNY, CDR2 SVGAGI, per germline (reference sequence). Trimming left V 8 bases short and J 4 bases short, with 14 bases between. The CDR3 here is CASFRTEGTGELFF. CDR3 bases: TGTGCCAGCTTCAGGACTGAGGGCACCGGGGAGCTGTTTTTT.

As for this clonotype: This may be a read error: a much more frequent sequence differs by one nucleotide. CDR3 in amino acids: CASSQDGGKYNELFF. CDR3 coding DNA: TGCGCCAGCAGCCAAGATGGGGGGAAATACAATGAGCTGTTCTTC. V and J are TRBV4-1 and TRBJ2-1; D is possibly TRBD2 (6 bases). This CDR3 contains 15 residues. CDR1 and CDR2 (germline): MGHRA, YSYEKL.

This clonotype was counted ten times or more. This chain links TRBV12-3 or TRBV12-4 with TRBJ2-7; 7 bases fit TRBD1. The CDR3 length is 15 residues. Losses at the gene ends were 3 bases for V and 0 bases for J; bases not matched to a gene: 5. Here the CDR3 DNA reads TGTGCCAGCAGTTTGGAACAGGGGATCTCCTACGAGCAGTACTTC. Protein product: CASSLEQGISYEQYF.

This clonotype occurred many times. The chain combines TRBV7-9 with TRBJ2-1; TRBD2 matches 11 bases. Germline trimming cut 4 bases from V and 0 bases from J; bases unmatched to any gene: 14. Germline V CDR1 and CDR2: SEHNR, FQNEAQ (reference sequence). There are 20 residues in the CDR3. CDR3 DNA: TGTGCCAGCAGCTCAAACTCGGGACTAGCGGATTTTAGCTCCTACAATGAGCAGTTCTTC. Amino acids: CASSSNSGLADFSSYNEQFF.

This sequence joins TRBV5-5 and TRBJ1-1; 8 bases are shared with TRBD1. CDR1 and CDR2 from the germline V gene are SGHKS and YYEKEE (reference sequence). The CDR3 consists of 12 residues. Losses at the gene ends were 5 bases for V and 6 bases for J; bases not matched to a gene: 3. The CDR3 DNA reads as TGTGCCAGCAGTAAGGGACAGGCTGAAGCTTTCTTT. Translated, it gives CASSKGQAEAFF.

A few counts support this clonotype. The chain joins TRBV5-1 to TRBJ2-1, with 10 bases fitting TRBD1. The J segment lost 7 bases and the V segment lost 4 bases, leaving 2 bases of the junction unmatched. The CDR3 totals 13 residues. Germline-derived CDR1 and CDR2 are SGHRS and YFSETQ. CDR3 DNA sequence: TGCGCCAGCAGCAGGACAGGGGGGAATGAGCAGTTCTTC. Translated, it gives CASSRTGGNEQFF.

This clonotype has ten or more counts. The rearrangement links TRBV7-8 to TRBJ2-3; perhaps D is TRBD1 or TRBD2 (5 bases each). This CDR3 is 14 amino acids long. Trimming took off 5 bases at V and 6 bases at J, with 15 bases between the two ends. Germline lookup yields CDR1 SGHVS and CDR2 FQNEAQ. In DNA, the CDR3 is TGTGCCAGCAGCCCCTCGGGGCCCACGGATACGCAGTATTTT. Translated, it gives CASSPSGPTDTQYF. Drawing the rest from reference TRBV7-8 and TRBJ2-3, the complete variable domain is GAGVSQSPRYKVAKRGQDVALRCDPISGHVSLFWYQQALGQGPEFLTYFQNEAQLDKSGLPSDRFFAERPEGSVSTLKIQRTQQEDSAVYLCASSPSGPTDTQYFGPGTRLTVL.

In its sample, this clonotype was seen many times. This chain connects TRBV6-2 or TRBV6-3 to TRBJ2-7; D unclear. CDR3 length: 14 amino acids. Trimming stripped 4 bases from V and 2 bases from J, with 12 bases between. Germline-derived CDR1 and CDR2 are MNHEY and SVGEGT. The chain's CDR3 is CASSSRALPYEQYF. The CDR3 bases are TGTGCCAGCAGTTCAAGGGCACTCCCCTACGAGCAGTACTTC.

The chain employs TRBV30 and TRBJ2-3; D unclear. Trimming pared 5 bases from V and 11 bases from J, leaving 20 bases between. The CDR3 loop spans 13 amino acids. Germline V lookup: CDR1 GTSNPN, CDR2 SVGIG (reference sequence). CDR3 amino acids: CAWAPLETREQYF. CDR3 nucleotide sequence: TGTGCCTGGGCCCCCCTCGAGACACGAGAGCAGTATTTT.

Ten or more counts support this clonotype. This chain links TRBV3-1 with TRBJ2-7; D gene unclear. This CDR3 region has 14 residues. V lost 2 bases, J lost 3 bases, and 11 bases lay in between. Per the germline V gene, CDR1 is LGHDT and CDR2 is YNNKEL (reference sequence). CDR3 residues: CASSQLGRDYEQYF. The CDR3 nucleotides read TGTGCCAGCAGCCAATTGGGCCGCGACTACGAGCAGTACTTC.